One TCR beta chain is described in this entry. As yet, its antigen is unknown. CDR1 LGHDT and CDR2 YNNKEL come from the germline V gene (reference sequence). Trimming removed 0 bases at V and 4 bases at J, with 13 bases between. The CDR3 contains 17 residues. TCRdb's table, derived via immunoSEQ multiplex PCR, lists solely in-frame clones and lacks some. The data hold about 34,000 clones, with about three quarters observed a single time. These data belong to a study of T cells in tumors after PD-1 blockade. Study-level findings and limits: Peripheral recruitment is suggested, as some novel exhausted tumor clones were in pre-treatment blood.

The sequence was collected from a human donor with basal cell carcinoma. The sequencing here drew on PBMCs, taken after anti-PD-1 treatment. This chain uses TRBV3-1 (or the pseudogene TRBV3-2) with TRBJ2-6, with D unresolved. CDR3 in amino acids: CASSQDTRMAGANVLTF. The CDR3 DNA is TGTGCCAGCAGCCAAGATACAAGGATGGCCGGGGCCAACGTCCTGACTTTC.